This passage covers 3 T cell receptor beta chains from one sample sequenced in a study of T cell responses to AZD1222 COVID-19 vaccine. TCRdb's table, derived via immunoSEQ multiplex PCR, lists solely in-frame clones and lacks some. The table shows around 110,000 clones, with roughly 93% occurring only once. The specimen comprised peripheral blood, sampled 28 days after the second AZD1222 dose. The receptors here all came from an adult who received the AZD1222 COVID-19 vaccine.

The J gene is TRBJ1-3, the V gene TRBV19, with unresolved D. CDR3 length: 15 amino acids. The germline CDR1 and CDR2 sequences are LNHDA and SQIVND (reference sequence). V lost 4 bases to trimming and J lost 0 bases, with 10 bases between them. The CDR3 spells CASSTRSGSGNTIYF. CDR3 bases: TGTGCCAGTAGTACCCGGTCAGGCTCTGGAAACACCATATATTTT.

The J gene is TRBJ2-7, the V gene TRBV5-4; 7 positions agree with TRBD1. The CDR3 runs 15 residues. V lost 4 bases, J lost 0 bases, and 7 bases stayed unmatched. The V gene's germline CDR1 is SGHNT and CDR2 YYREEE (reference sequence). Here the CDR3 reads CASSQRTGFSYEQYF. CDR3 in DNA: TGTGCCAGCAGCCAACGGACAGGATTCTCCTACGAGCAGTACTTC. Filled out from reference TRBV5-4 and TRBJ2-7, the complete variable domain reads ETGVTQSPTHLIKTRGQQVTLRCSSQSGHNTVSWYQQALGQGPQFIFQYYREEENGRGNFPPRFSGLQFPNYSSELNVNALELDDSALYLCASSQRTGFSYEQYFGPGTRLTVT.

The chain recombines TRBV9 with TRBJ1-3; 7 nucleotides agree with TRBD1. The J segment lost 7 bases and the V segment lost 0 bases, leaving 7 bases of the junction unmatched. CDR1 is SGDLS, CDR2 YYNGEE, per germline. CDR3 length: 15 amino acids. DNA of the CDR3: TGTGCCAGCAGCGTAGGGGGACAGACTTTTAACACCATATATTTT. Its protein product is CASSVGGQTFNTIYF.